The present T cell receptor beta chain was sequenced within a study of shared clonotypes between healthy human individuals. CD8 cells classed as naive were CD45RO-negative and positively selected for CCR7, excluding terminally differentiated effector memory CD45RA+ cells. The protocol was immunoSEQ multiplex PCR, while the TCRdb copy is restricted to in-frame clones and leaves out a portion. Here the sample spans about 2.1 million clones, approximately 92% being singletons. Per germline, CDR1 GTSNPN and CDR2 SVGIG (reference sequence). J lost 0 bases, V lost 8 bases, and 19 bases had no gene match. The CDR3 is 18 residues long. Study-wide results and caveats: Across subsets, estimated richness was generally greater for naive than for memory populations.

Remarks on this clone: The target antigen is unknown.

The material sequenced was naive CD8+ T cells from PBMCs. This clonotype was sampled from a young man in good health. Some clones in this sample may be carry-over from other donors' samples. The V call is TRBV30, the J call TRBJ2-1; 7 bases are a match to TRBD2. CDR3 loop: CARKSSGFPICSYNEQFF. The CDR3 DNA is TGTGCCCGTAAATCTAGCGGATTTCCGATCTGCTCCTACAATGAGCAGTTCTTC.